This TCR beta chain appears in the sequencing data of a study of human thymus T cells. Comments on this clone: Its specificity is unknown.

Points from the study as a whole: Unrelated individuals were reported by related research to share highly overlapping thymic repertoires. There appeared to be biased usage of V and J genes in thymic and blood repertoires.

Thymic samples were excised during corrective heart operations. The CDR3 runs to 17 residues. With 1 base clipped from V and 4 bases from J, the junction kept 14 bases outside the gene matches. Germline V gives CDR1 GTSNPN, CDR2 SVGIG (reference sequence). Clones were sequenced by immunoSEQ multiplex PCR, and TCRdb holds only the in-frame ones, with some missing. The table has roughly 130,000 clones, around 94% seen once. The genes are TRBV30 and TRBJ2-7; 9 nucleotides align to TRBD2. This clonotype originated in a boy in the first two years of life with a congenital heart defect but otherwise immunologically healthy. Sequenced input: thymus tissue. The CDR3 DNA reads as TGTGCCTGGAGTGCGAGGACTAGCGTCGGGATGGATTACGAGCAGTACTTC. The encoded protein is CAWSARTSVGMDYEQYF.